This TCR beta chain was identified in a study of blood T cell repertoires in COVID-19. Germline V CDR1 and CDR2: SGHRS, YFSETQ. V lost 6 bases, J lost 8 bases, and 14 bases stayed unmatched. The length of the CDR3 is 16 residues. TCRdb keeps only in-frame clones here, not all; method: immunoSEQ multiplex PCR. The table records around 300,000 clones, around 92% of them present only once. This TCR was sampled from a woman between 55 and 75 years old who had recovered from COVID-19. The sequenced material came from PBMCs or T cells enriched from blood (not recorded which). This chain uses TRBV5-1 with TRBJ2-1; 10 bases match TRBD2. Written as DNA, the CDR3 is TGCGCCAGCAACCAGCGGGGGGGCCGTCTCGTTGATGAGCAGTTCTTC. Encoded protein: CASNQRGGRLVDEQFF.